The entry below gives a single T cell receptor beta chain sequence along with its context. As yet, its antigen is unknown. This entry is derived from a study of blood T cells in healthy people across ages. There are 17 residues in the CDR3. V gave up 0 bases and J gave up 0 bases, with 18 bases separating them. Germline CDR1 is DFQATT and CDR2 is SNEGSKA (reference sequence). Each donor was a healthy Caucasian individual from Russia, aged roughly 6 to 95. Peripheral blood, around 9.4 milliliters per donor, was collected. Together with a sample-barcoded 5' primer, a J-beta primer mix was included in a second PCR lasting about 7 to 11 cycles. Any given sample supplied a minimum of 2.5 million CDR3-containing paired-end reads. TCRdb recomputed calls from the 5' RACE reads with MiXCR, one row per CDR3 protein. The table shows around 900,000 distinct CDR3 sequences, with around 54% occurring only once. General study results and limits: More naive CD4+ cells and higher diversity were found in long-lived than in aged donors.

The rearrangement joins TRBV20-1 to TRBJ2-7, with D maybe TRBD1 (5 bases). The sequenced material came from blood. The receptor was isolated from a woman aged 60 to 75 in good health. This CDR3 reads CSARDQGIYASSYEQYF. The CDR3, as DNA: TGCAGTGCTAGAGATCAGGGTATCTACGCAAGCTCCTACGAGCAGTACTTC.